This TCR beta chain was captured by sequencing in a study of cytotoxic CD8 clonotypes in ibrutinib-treated CLL. The study's findings and limits: Contraction or stability on treatment was seen for public clonotypes, which were uncommon.

The CDR3 runs 14 residues. V shed 0 bases and J shed 7 bases, with 16 bases lying between them. In germline, CDR1 is GTSNPN, CDR2 SVGIG (reference sequence). This clone was seen only a few times. As yet, its antigen is unknown. Produced via immunoSEQ multiplex PCR; TCRdb's table is partial and in-frame only. The profile shows around 140,000 clones, around 80% of them singletons. This sequence originates from a human donor with chronic lymphocytic leukemia. The J gene is TRBJ2-7, the V gene TRBV30; maybe TRBD1 (5 bases). This sample comprised PBMCs, obtained after 36 months of ibrutinib treatment. In DNA, the CDR3 is TGTGCCTGGAGTGTACTGGCCAGGGCCTGGGAGCAGTACTTC. Residues: CAWSVLARAWEQYF.